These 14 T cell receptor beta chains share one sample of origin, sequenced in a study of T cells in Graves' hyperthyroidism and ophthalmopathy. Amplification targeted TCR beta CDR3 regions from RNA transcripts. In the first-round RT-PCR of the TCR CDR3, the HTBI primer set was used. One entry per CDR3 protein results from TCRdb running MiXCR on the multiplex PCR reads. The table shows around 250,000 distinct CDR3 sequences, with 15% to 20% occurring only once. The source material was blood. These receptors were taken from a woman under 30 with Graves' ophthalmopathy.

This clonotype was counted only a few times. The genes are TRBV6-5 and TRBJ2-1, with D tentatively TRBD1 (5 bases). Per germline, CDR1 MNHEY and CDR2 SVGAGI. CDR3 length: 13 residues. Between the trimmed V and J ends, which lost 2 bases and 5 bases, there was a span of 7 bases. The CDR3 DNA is TGTGCCAGCAGTTACGACAGAAACAATGAGCAGTTCTTC. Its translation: CASSYDRNNEQFF.

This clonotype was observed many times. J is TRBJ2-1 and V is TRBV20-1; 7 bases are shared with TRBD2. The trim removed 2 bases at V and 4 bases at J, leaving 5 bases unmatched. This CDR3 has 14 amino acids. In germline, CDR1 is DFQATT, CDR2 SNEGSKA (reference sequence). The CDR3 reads CSARSGKSYNEQFF. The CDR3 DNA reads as TGCAGTGCTAGAAGCGGGAAATCTTACAATGAGCAGTTCTTC.

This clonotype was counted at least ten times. CDR3 residues: CSVLGNINQETQYF. The CDR3 coding sequence is TGCAGCGTCCTCGGCAATATTAACCAAGAGACCCAGTACTTC. The chain joins TRBV29-1 to TRBJ2-5; D is ambiguous. The CDR3 length is 14 residues. V shed 6 bases and J shed 0 bases, with 14 bases lying between them. Germline CDR1 SQVTM, CDR2 ANQGSEA.

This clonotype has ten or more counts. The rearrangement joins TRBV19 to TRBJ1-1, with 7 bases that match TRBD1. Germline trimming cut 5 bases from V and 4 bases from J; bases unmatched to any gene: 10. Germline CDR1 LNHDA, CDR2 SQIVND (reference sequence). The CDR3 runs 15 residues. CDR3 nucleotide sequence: TGTGCCAGTAGTGCGGAACAGGGGAGGGGCACTGAAGCTTTCTTT. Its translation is CASSAEQGRGTEAFF.

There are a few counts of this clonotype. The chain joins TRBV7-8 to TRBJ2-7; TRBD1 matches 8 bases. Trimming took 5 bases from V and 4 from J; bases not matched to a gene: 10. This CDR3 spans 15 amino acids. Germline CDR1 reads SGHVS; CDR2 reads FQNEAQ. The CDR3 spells CASSQNRDRLYEQYF. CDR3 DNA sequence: TGTGCCAGCAGCCAAAACCGGGACAGGCTATACGAGCAGTACTTC.

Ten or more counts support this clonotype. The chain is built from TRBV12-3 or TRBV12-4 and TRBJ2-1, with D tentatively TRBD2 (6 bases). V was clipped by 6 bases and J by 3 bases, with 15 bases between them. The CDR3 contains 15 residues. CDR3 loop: CASSPGTPFYNEQFF. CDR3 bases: TGTGCCAGCAGCCCAGGGACTCCTTTCTACAATGAGCAGTTCTTC.

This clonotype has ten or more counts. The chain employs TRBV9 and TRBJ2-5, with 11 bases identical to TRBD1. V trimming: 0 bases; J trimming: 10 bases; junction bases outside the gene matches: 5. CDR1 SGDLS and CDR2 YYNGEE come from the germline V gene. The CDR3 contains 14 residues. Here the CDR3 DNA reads TGTGCCAGCAGCGTAGCGGGACAGGGGGGGGACCAGTACTTC. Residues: CASSVAGQGGDQYF.

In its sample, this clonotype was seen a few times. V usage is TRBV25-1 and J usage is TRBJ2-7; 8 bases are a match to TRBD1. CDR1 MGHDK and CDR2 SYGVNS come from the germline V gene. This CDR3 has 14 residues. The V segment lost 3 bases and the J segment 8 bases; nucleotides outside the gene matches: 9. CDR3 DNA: TGTGCCAGCAGTGAGGGCAGGGGGCTGTACAAGCAGTACTTC. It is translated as CASSEGRGLYKQYF.

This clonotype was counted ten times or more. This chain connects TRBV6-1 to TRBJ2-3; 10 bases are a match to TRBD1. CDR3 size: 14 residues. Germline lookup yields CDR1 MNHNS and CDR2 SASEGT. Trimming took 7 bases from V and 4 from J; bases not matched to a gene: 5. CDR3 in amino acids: CASNRDRGADTQYF. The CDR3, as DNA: TGTGCCAGCAACCGGGACAGGGGCGCAGATACGCAGTATTTT.

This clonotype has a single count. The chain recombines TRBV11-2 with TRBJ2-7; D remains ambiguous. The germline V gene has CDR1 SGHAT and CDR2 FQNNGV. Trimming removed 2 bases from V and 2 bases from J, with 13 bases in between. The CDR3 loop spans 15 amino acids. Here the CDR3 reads CASSLSSVGTYEQYF. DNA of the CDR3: TGTGCCAGCAGCTTATCAAGTGTCGGCACCTACGAGCAGTACTTC.

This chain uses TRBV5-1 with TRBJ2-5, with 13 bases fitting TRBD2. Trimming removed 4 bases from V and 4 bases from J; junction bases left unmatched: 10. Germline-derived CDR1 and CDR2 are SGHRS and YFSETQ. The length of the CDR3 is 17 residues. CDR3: CASSQGLAGTLGETQYF. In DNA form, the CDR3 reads TGCGCCAGCAGCCAGGGACTAGCGGGAACGTTGGGAGAGACCCAGTACTTC.

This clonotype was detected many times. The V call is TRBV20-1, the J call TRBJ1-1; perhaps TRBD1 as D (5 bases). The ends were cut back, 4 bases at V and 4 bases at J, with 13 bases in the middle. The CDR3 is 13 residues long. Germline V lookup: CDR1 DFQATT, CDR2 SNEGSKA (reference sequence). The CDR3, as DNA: TGCAGTGCTAATATAATAGGGACCACTGAAGCTTTCTTT. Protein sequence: CSANIIGTTEAFF.

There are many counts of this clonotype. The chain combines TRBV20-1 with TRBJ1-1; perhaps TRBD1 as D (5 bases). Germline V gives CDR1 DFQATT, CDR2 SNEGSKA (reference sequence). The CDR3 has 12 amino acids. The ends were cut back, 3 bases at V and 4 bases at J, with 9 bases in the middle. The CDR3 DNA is TGCAGTGCTAGTTCCCAGGGCACTGAAGCTTTCTTT. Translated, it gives CSASSQGTEAFF.

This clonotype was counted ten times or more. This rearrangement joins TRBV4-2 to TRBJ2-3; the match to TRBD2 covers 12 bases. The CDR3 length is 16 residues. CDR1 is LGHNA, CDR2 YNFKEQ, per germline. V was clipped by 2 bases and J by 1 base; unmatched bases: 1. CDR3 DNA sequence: TGTGCCAGCAGCCAAAGACTAGCGGGGGGCACAGATACGCAGTATTTT. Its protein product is CASSQRLAGGTDTQYF.